This T cell receptor beta chain was captured by sequencing in a study of identical twins. The length of the CDR3 is 15 residues. Losses at the gene ends were 6 bases for V and 0 bases for J; bases not matched to a gene: 3. CDR1 and CDR2 from the germline V gene are SNHLY and FYNNEI. TCRdb re-called the 5' RACE reads through MiXCR, storing one row per CDR3 protein. The repertoire includes about 700,000 distinct CDR3 sequences, 8.5% to 9% of them detected once, and 0.75% to 1% sits in the top ten. Findings and limits, study-wide: The study drew conclusions from cross-sectional statistical analysis, not from following the same donors. Out-of-frame beta chain sequences displayed weaker excess sharing between twins. Fewer insertions characterized abundant cord blood beta clonotypes, whereas memory repertoires showed none.

For this clonotype: The antigen is unknown.

These data were also reused for a study on yellow fever vaccine responses in identical twins.

This chain connects TRBV2 to TRBJ2-2; 8 bases align to TRBD2. Source material: PBMCs. The receptor comes from a young woman in good health. In nucleotides, the CDR3 is TGTGCCAGCAGCACTAGCGGCGCGAACACCGGGGAGCTGTTTTTT. As protein: CASSTSGANTGELFF.